These T cell receptor beta chains were read from a single sample in a study of cytomegalovirus exposure and HLA in healthy donors. The table came from immunoSEQ multiplex PCR; TCRdb's copy has only in-frame clones and leaves some out. The table lists roughly 220,000 clones, 82% of them singletons, with around 2.7% in the top ten. The sample consisted of PBMCs. All receptors come from a woman aged 40 to 50 in good health and CMV-seronegative. CDR3s include the opening cysteine and the closing phenylalanine or tryptophan. Fields, in order: J gene, CDR3 length, V gene, CDR3 protein.

>TRBJ1-3|15|TRBV7-9
CASSFDRVSGNTIYF
>TRBJ2-2|14|TRBV27
CASSSLEGTGELFF
>TRBJ1-2|14|TRBV27
CASTQLTHRGSYTF
>TRBJ2-1|14|TRBV6-5
CASSSASGRSEQFF
>TRBJ2-1|10|TRBV29-1
CSALYGEQFF
>TRBJ2-1|13|TRBV19
CASSPSGANEQFF
>TRBJ2-3|14|TRBV5-1
CASSLGGEPDTQYF
>TRBJ1-1|13|TRBV27
CASSLYRAGEAFF
>TRBJ1-1|14|TRBV19
CASSTAGGRTEAFF
>TRBJ1-4|16|TRBV11-2
CASSSGDRSINEKLFF
>TRBJ1-5|13|TRBV2
CASSRGANQPQHF
>TRBJ2-7|16|TRBV5-1
CASSLGSGVLTYEQYF
>TRBJ1-1|15|TRBV27
CASSFEGQGNTEAFF
>TRBJ2-4|14|TRBV27
CASSLSGGKNIQYF
>TRBJ2-3|18|TRBV7-3
CASSLRGLAGGGTDTQYF
>TRBJ1-5|15|TRBV28
CASGGAPYSNQPQHF
>TRBJ2-1|13|TRBV5-1
CASSLEGGREQFF
>TRBJ2-7|15|TRBV2
CASTVGGAGSYEQYF
>TRBJ2-1|17|TRBV27
CASSLSVADRRNNEQFF
>TRBJ1-4|15|TRBV2
CASSEPGTGHEKLFF
>TRBJ2-6|17|TRBV30
CAWSVMRLNSGANVLTF
>TRBJ2-5|14|TRBV28
CASGAGGPIETQYF
>TRBJ2-1|13|TRBV9
CASSPSGSNEQFF
>TRBJ1-2|13|TRBV29-1
CSVLHYSGYGYTF
>TRBJ2-1|13|TRBV6-4
CASRENPYNEQFF
>TRBJ2-7|13|TRBV27
CASSSGGGYEQYF
>TRBJ1-1|13|TRBV29-1
CSARGHSNTEAFF
>TRBJ2-1|14|TRBV5-4
CASSWEQGGNEQFF
>TRBJ1-1|11|TRBV6-5
CASSYGLSAFF
>TRBJ2-2|13|TRBV6-4
CAGSDRGTGELFF
>TRBJ2-7|15|TRBV5-1
CASSLDRDITYEQYF
>TRBJ2-7|20|TRBV4-2
CASSQERWSGGPVGSYEQYF
>TRBJ1-5|14|TRBV19
CASSIGMGSQPQHF
>TRBJ1-5|15|TRBV19
CASSFRQGAGQPQHF
>TRBJ2-1|16|TRBV28
CASIPRGASGRNEQFF
>TRBJ1-2|15|TRBV18
CASSPSPLARQGYTF
>TRBJ1-1|16|TRBV6-6
CASSPPTYRVKAEAFF
>TRBJ2-7|15|TRBV6-1
CASRIGQGAFYEQYF
>TRBJ1-1|13|TRBV14
CASSQGQNTEAFF
>TRBJ2-1|16|TRBV7-3
CASSLYHTGSRNEQFF
>TRBJ2-2|14|TRBV7-9
CASTTSANTGELFF
>TRBJ2-1|15|TRBV6-1
CASTQTGSSYNEQFF
>TRBJ2-7|11|TRBV6-1
CASRLNYEQYF
>TRBJ1-4|15|TRBV2
CASSYSRGEREKLFF
>TRBJ1-6|15|TRBV2
CASRAREQNSSPLHF
>TRBJ2-7|13|TRBV7-3
CASSTQQGYEQYF
>TRBJ1-1|14|TRBV5-1
CASNRGQLNTEAFF
>TRBJ1-2|14|TRBV19
CASSAFQGNYGYTF
>TRBJ2-7|15|TRBV7-9
CSSSRQGPTSYEQYF
>TRBJ1-1|13|TRBV6-1
CASRIQQGTEAFF
>TRBJ1-1|16|TRBV27
CASSLLGDPSGTEAFF
>TRBJ2-7|17|TRBV29-1
CSVEMREGTGFSYEQYF